This TCR beta chain stems from a study of T cell responses to AZD1222 COVID-19 vaccine (dated by TCRdb to about 2021). Some background on the complete study: TCR sequencing covered fewer than 250 trial participants: nearly 210 given two doses of AZD1222 and 26 given two doses of MenACWY control vaccine. Trial participants were enrolled by age into subgroups of 18-55, 56-69 and 70-plus years, and 148, 28 and 57 TCR-sequenced participants, respectively, were included in these subgroups. Broader findings and caveats from the paper: CD4 TCRs associated with the vaccine covered the entire spike protein, and the dominant responses were in regions 160-218 and 743-854. Nearly half of unique spike-specific TCRs reportedly recognized epitopes outside regions mutated in the B.1.351 and B.1.1.7 variants. In the small 56-69-year group, the increase in depth fell short of significance, most likely because of low power. Conclusions about previously exposed vaccinees are limited because only six or seven AZD1222 recipients were SARS-CoV-2 seropositive at baseline. Because no day 14 peak-response samples were available, repertoires were characterized only after the peak T cell response. A significant rise in spike-specific TCR breadth and depth was observed after two AZD1222 doses relative to day 0 and relative to MenACWY recipients. Participants were mostly white British, with more females than males. The authors suggested clonal diversity may have been underestimated.

Trimming takes 5 bases off V and 6 bases off J; junction bases not matched to a gene: 6. CDR1 MNHNY and CDR2 SVGAGI are derived from the germline V gene (reference sequence). There are 15 amino acids in the CDR3, from cysteine to phenylalanine inclusive. The only DNA kept is the CDR3, 45 bases in frame from the first base. The intended sense of this specimen's time point label: about 28 days (+/-7) after the second vaccine dose. AZD1222 recipients with second doses at about 4 weeks or about 12 weeks were pooled, because spike-specific TCR depth and breadth did not differ between schedules. Vaccinee samples came from UK trials COV001 and COV002, including a single-blind randomized controlled phase 2/3 trial of AZD1222 (ChAdOx1 nCoV-19) in healthy adults. Trial participant PBMC samples were collected at day 0 and day 28 after the second dose for TCRbeta chain sequencing. The CDR3 regions of human TCRbeta chains were analyzed by immunosequencing. On the authors' methods: TCRs in the repertoires were compared against a reference library of SARS-CoV-2-specific TCRs that had been generated with the MIRA antigen-specificity platform. Breadth was defined as the fraction of unique TCRs that were SARS-CoV-2-associated. Depth was defined as the fraction of total T cells that were SARS-CoV-2-associated. Using the MIRA data, every spike-specific TCR was mapped to the spike region that the TCR reacted to and assigned to either a CD4 or a CD8 class. Log10-transformed breadth and depth values were compared by one-way ANOVA with Sidak's multiple comparisons tests. TCRdb obtained this table from immuneACCESS and retained in-frame rearrangements with V and J assigned. These tables miss some clones; where compared with another copy, unresolved V genes account for less than half of the shortfall, and the remainder is unexplained. V and J calls and clone size are as listed in that table; D and trimming were resolved from the DNA. This sample holds 70,000 to 95,000 clones; 80% to 95% were observed only once. The biggest ten clones account for roughly 10% of the sample.

As for this clone: No cognate antigen has been identified for it. No clone much larger than this one lies a single base away; base qualities are absent.

The sequence derives from an adult who received the AZD1222 COVID-19 vaccine. The sample in question was peripheral blood, obtained 28 days after the second AZD1222 dose. The V gene is TRBV6-6 and the J gene is TRBJ2-2; 10 bases in between match TRBD2. Here the CDR3 is given as CASSLSGRAPGELFF. In nucleotides, the sequence is TGTGCCAGCAGTCTCAGCGGGAGGGCCCCCGGGGAGCTGTTTTTT.